This T cell receptor (beta chain) was obtained from a study of breast tumors, draining lymph nodes, adjacent tissues. Ten or more counts support this clonotype. TCRdb independently ran MiXCR on the multiplex PCR reads; one entry per CDR3 protein. The sample yields some 200,000 distinct CDR3 sequences, approximately 33% seen once. This CDR3 contains 14 residues. The germline V gene has CDR1 SGHVS and CDR2 FQNEAQ. With 1 base removed from V and 0 bases from J, the gap between germline ends came to 7 bases. The lymph nodes were axillary draining lymph nodes from breast cancer patients. The source of this sequence is a female donor with breast cancer. Some clones in this sample may be carry-over from other donors' samples. J is TRBJ2-7 and V is TRBV7-8; D is uncertain. Sequences were obtained from axillary lymph node tissue. Here the CDR3 DNA reads TGTGCCAGCAGCTTAGAGCCGAGCTCCTACGAGCAGTACTTC. As protein: CASSLEPSSYEQYF. Complete variable domain (other parts from reference TRBV7-8 and TRBJ2-7): GAGVSQSPRYKVAKRGQDVALRCDPISGHVSLFWYQQALGQGPEFLTYFQNEAQLDKSGLPSDRFFAERPEGSVSTLKIQRTQQEDSAVYLCASSLEPSSYEQYFGPGTRLTVT.